Listed below are T cell receptor beta chains from one sample, sequenced in a study of cytomegalovirus exposure and HLA in healthy donors. Produced via immunoSEQ multiplex PCR; TCRdb's table is partial and in-frame only. The repertoire has some 120,000 clones, 10% to 13% of them found once; the top ten carry 4% to 5%. Sequencing input: PBMCs. These receptors came from a woman younger than 35 in good health and CMV-seropositive. The CDR3 runs from the conserved cysteine through the conserved F or W. The order of the fields is J gene, clone size, V gene, CDR3 protein. A row's size may be missing; if present it is once, few, many or a size class.

J gene: TRBJ2-5; clone size: few; V gene: TRBV6-1; CDR3 protein: CASSERQLYQETQYF
J gene: TRBJ1-5; clone size: .; V gene: TRBV2; CDR3 protein: CASSIGQLNQPQHF
J gene: TRBJ2-7; clone size: few; V gene: TRBV5-1; CDR3 protein: CASSPGGASPSYEQYF
J gene: TRBJ1-1; clone size: .; V gene: TRBV30; CDR3 protein: CAWSAGEPNRAFF
J gene: TRBJ1-1; clone size: few; V gene: TRBV19; CDR3 protein: CASSVVGAGLTEAFF
J gene: TRBJ1-5; clone size: few; V gene: TRBV7-6; CDR3 protein: CASSLVAGEVTQPQHF
J gene: TRBJ1-4; clone size: .; V gene: TRBV19; CDR3 protein: CASSRPGQGARSTNEKLFF
J gene: TRBJ2-1; clone size: few; V gene: TRBV27; CDR3 protein: CASSPGQLFSYNEQFF
J gene: TRBJ2-5; clone size: .; V gene: TRBV5-1; CDR3 protein: CASSWDLSGIKETQYF
J gene: TRBJ2-2; clone size: .; V gene: TRBV7-9; CDR3 protein: CASSGSPNTGELFF